This T cell receptor (beta chain) was captured by sequencing in a study of T cells in Graves' hyperthyroidism and ophthalmopathy. Overall study: Peripheral blood draws took place at initial diagnosis, ahead of any treatment.

RNA transcripts provided the source from which TCR beta CDR3 regions were amplified. TCR CDR3 regions were first amplified by RT-PCR with HTBI primers. One entry per CDR3 protein results from TCRdb running MiXCR on the multiplex PCR reads. The sample holds hundreds of thousands of distinct CDR3 sequences, about 20% seen once. The receptor's source is a middle-aged man with Graves' ophthalmopathy. The sample comprised blood.

CDR3 in DNA: TGCGCCAGCAGCCCAGACACTCCCGGAGAAAAACTGTTTTTT. Its translation is CASSPDTPGEKLFF. This rearrangement joins TRBV4-3 to TRBJ1-4; D not resolved. This CDR3 has 14 amino acids. V dropped 4 bases and J dropped 8 bases, with 14 bases sitting between them. CDR1 LGHNA and CDR2 YSLEER come from the germline V gene.